Each of the 11 T cell receptor beta chains below was sequenced from the same sample in a study of blood T cell repertoires in COVID-19. Data came from immunoSEQ multiplex PCR; TCRdb stores just in-frame clones and leaves some out. The profile shows more than 95,000 clones, approximately 85% of them singletons. Material: peripheral blood. The origin of the receptors is a human donor in a cohort sampled during active COVID-19.

The chain combines TRBV30 with TRBJ2-1; TRBD2 is a possible D gene (5 bases). The CDR3 extends over 13 amino acids. V shed 3 bases and J shed 3 bases, with 9 bases lying between them. Looked up from germline, CDR1 is GTSNPN and CDR2 is SVGIG (reference sequence). Here the CDR3 DNA reads TGTGCCTGGAGCCGTGGACTCTACAATGAGCAGTTCTTC. Encoded protein: CAWSRGLYNEQFF.

This clone was detected only once. The V and J genes are TRBV21-1 and TRBJ1-1. TRBV21-1 counts as a pseudogene. The CDR3 is 16 amino acids. CDR3 residues: CASSKMGHSRGTEAFF. In nucleotides, the CDR3 is TGTGCCAGCAGCAAAATGGGTCACTCTCGGGGCACTGAAGCTTTCTTT.

This sequence joins TRBV20-1 and TRBJ2-7, with 11 positions matching TRBD2. The length of the CDR3 is 15 residues. The trim removed 3 bases at V and 3 bases at J, leaving 7 bases unmatched. Germline-derived CDR1 and CDR2 are DFQATT and SNEGSKA (reference sequence). DNA of the CDR3: TGCAGTGCTAGTCGTGGGACTAGCGGAAACTACGAGCAGTACTTC. It is translated as CSASRGTSGNYEQYF.

The rearrangement joins TRBV30 to TRBJ1-4, with a weak D call TRBD1 (6 bases). The CDR3 sequence is 13 residues long. The V end lost 7 bases, the J end lost 10 bases, and 19 bases lay between the germline ends. CDR1 is GTSNPN and CDR2 is SVGIG in the germline V gene (reference sequence). The CDR3 DNA sequence: TGTGCCTTCCGCGACAGGACGACGGCAAAACTGTTTTTT. Translated, it gives CAFRDRTTAKLFF.

This chain links TRBV5-1 with TRBJ2-1; TRBD2 is a possible D gene (6 bases). The V gene lost 0 bases and the J gene lost 8 bases, with 15 bases spanning the gap. CDR1 is SGHRS, CDR2 YFSETQ, per germline. The CDR3 runs to 15 residues. The CDR3 is CASSLVTSLQYEQFF. DNA of the CDR3: TGCGCCAGCAGCTTGGTGACTAGTTTACAGTATGAGCAGTTCTTC.

The rearrangement links TRBV18 to TRBJ2-7; 9 bases match TRBD1. V dropped 6 bases and J dropped 1; count of bases not matched to a gene: 7. The V gene's germline CDR1 is KGHSH and CDR2 LQKENI. This CDR3 has 15 residues. The CDR3 loop is CASSPRDRVSYEQYF. In DNA form, the CDR3 reads TGTGCCAGCTCCCCCCGGGACAGGGTTTCCTACGAGCAGTACTTC.

The chain is built from TRBV7-2 and TRBJ1-2, with 7 bases lining up with TRBD1. The CDR3 runs 16 residues. The germline V gene encodes CDR1 SGHTA and CDR2 FQGNSA. The trim removed 4 bases at V and 8 bases at J, leaving 16 bases unmatched. The CDR3 DNA is TGTGCCAGCAGCTCAAGCCCGAGGCAGGGGGTAGGGGGCTACACCTTC. This sequence encodes CASSSSPRQGVGGYTF.

The rearrangement joins TRBV27 to TRBJ2-1; perhaps TRBD2 as D (8 bases). The CDR3 covers 17 residues. The V end lost 5 bases, the J end lost 8 bases, and 25 bases lay between the germline ends. Germline loops: CDR1 MNHEY, CDR2 SMNVEV (reference sequence). The CDR3 region has the DNA TGTGCCAGCAGTAACCACAGGGGATCGGGACTAGACTATGAGCAGTTCTTC. Translated: CASSNHRGSGLDYEQFF.

The chain combines TRBV25-1 with TRBJ2-3; D unclear. This CDR3 has 13 residues. Deletions cut 1 base from V and 6 bases from J, with 8 bases between. Germline CDR1 is MGHDK and CDR2 is SYGVNS. CDR3 DNA sequence: TGTGCCAGCAGTGAATCGGTGGTGGATACGCAGTATTTT. Amino acid sequence: CASSESVVDTQYF. Full variable domain (rest looked up from reference TRBV25-1 and TRBJ2-3): EADIYQTPRYLVIGTGKKITLECSQTMGHDKMYWYQQDPGMELHLIHYSYGVNSTEKGDLSSESTVSRIRTEHFPLTLESARPSHTSQYLCASSESVVDTQYFGPGTRLTVL.

This chain connects TRBV27 to TRBJ1-1; D gene ambiguous. Trimming removed 2 bases at V and 0 bases at J, with 7 bases between. The length of the CDR3 is 14 residues. Germline values: CDR1 MNHEY, CDR2 SMNVEV (reference sequence). The CDR3 sequence is CASSLNLVNTEAFF. CDR3 in DNA: TGTGCCAGCAGTTTAAATCTAGTGAACACTGAAGCTTTCTTT.

The gene calls are TRBV19 and TRBJ2-3; D may be TRBD2 (5 bases). Germline V gene lookup returns CDR1 LNHDA and CDR2 SQIVND (reference sequence). The CDR3 sequence is 12 residues long. Trimming shortened V by 8 bases and J by 6 bases, and 12 bases separated the two germline ends. The CDR3: CASAPRRDTQYF. The DNA of the CDR3 is TGTGCCAGTGCGCCTCGGAGGGATACGCAGTATTTT.